The sample holds one count of the clone carrying this T cell receptor beta chain. The record originates from a study of cytomegalovirus exposure and HLA in healthy donors. This PCR relied on a set of 60 Vbeta primers and 13 Jbeta primers. Sequencing used immunoSEQ multiplex PCR; TCRdb keeps in-frame clones, though not all of them. This table holds 150,000 to 170,000 clones, 70% to 80% found once. V lost 6 bases and J 8 bases, leaving 10 bases between the germline ends. Germline values: CDR1 SNHLY, CDR2 FYNNEI. The CDR3 contains 11 residues. This chain connects TRBV2 to TRBJ1-2; no reliable D call. Material: PBMCs. This TCR derives from a man younger than 45 in good health and CMV-seronegative. DNA of the CDR3: TGTGCCAGCAGGTACACCGCCGGCTACACCTTC. This codes for CASRYTAGYTF.